The 13 T cell receptor beta chains given below trace back to one sample, sequenced in a study of T cells in Graves' hyperthyroidism and ophthalmopathy. Researchers amplified the TCR beta CDR3 regions from RNA transcripts. Primed by the HTBI set, a first-round RT-PCR was run on the TCR CDR3. TCRdb re-derived calls from the multiplex PCR reads in MiXCR, one entry per CDR3 protein. This sample has hundreds of thousands of distinct CDR3 sequences, with under 45% found just once. The sample was blood. The receptors shown here come from a woman aged 40 to 55 with Graves' hyperthyroidism.

Notes on this clonotype: A much bigger clone sits one base away, suggesting this may be a read error. The rearrangement links TRBV6-1 to TRBJ1-2; D remains ambiguous. The ends were cut back, 10 bases at V and 5 bases at J, with 14 bases in the middle. CDR1 is MNHNS, CDR2 SASEGT, per germline. There are 12 residues in the CDR3. DNA of the CDR3: TGTGCCACCGAGGGCGGGAAATATGGCTACACCTTC. Its translation is CATEGGKYGYTF.

This clonotype was seen more than once but under ten times. J is TRBJ2-7 and V is TRBV4-1; TRBD2 agrees at 10 bases. The CDR3 sequence is 16 residues long. V shed 3 bases and J 7 bases; nucleotides not matched to a gene: 12. Germline CDR1 and CDR2: MGHRA and YSYEKL. This CDR3 reads CASSHPSGSRAQEQYF. CDR3 in DNA: TGCGCCAGCAGCCACCCTAGCGGGAGCAGAGCACAGGAGCAGTACTTC.

This clonotype was recorded at least ten times. In DNA form, the CDR3 reads TGTGCCAGTAGTATGCGGGTCTCCTACGAGCAGTACTTC. It encodes CASSMRVSYEQYF. The J gene is TRBJ2-7, the V gene TRBV19, with D possibly being TRBD2 (5 bases). The germline V gene has CDR1 LNHDA and CDR2 SQIVND (reference sequence). CDR3 length equals 13 residues. V lost 3 bases, J lost 0 bases, and 6 bases lay in between.

Note on this clonotype: It may be a read error: a sequence one base away is much more abundant. V and J are TRBV29-1 and TRBJ1-2; D remains unclear. CDR1 and CDR2 (germline): SQVTM, ANQGSEA. The CDR3 length is 13 residues. The V end was cut by 8 bases, the J end by 4 bases, with 17 bases between. DNA for the CDR3: TGCAGCCACTCCCCAGGCGGGTTCTATGGCTACACCTTC. Amino acid sequence: CSHSPGGFYGYTF.

V is TRBV29-1 and J is TRBJ1-2; D call uncertain. Germline V CDR1 and CDR2: SQVTM, ANQGSEA. V was pared by 5 bases and J by 4 bases, with 17 bases between. The CDR3 loop spans 14 amino acids. CDR3 loop: CSVRVSQEIYGYTF. The CDR3 DNA is TGCAGCGTTAGGGTTTCCCAAGAGATCTATGGCTACACCTTC.

The gene calls are TRBV20-1 and TRBJ1-1, with no clear D. Germline V lookup: CDR1 DFQATT, CDR2 SNEGSKA (reference sequence). The CDR3 extends over 16 amino acids. Between the trimmed V and J ends, which lost 3 bases and 2 bases, there was a span of 19 bases. CDR3 DNA sequence: TGCAGTGCTAGGGTCCGGGGTATATCTGGAAACACTGAAGCTTTCTTT. Its protein is CSARVRGISGNTEAFF.

This clonotype was counted at least ten times. The rearrangement links TRBV11-3 to TRBJ2-6; D unclear. V lost 6 bases to trimming and J lost 2 bases, with 8 bases between them. Germline V gives CDR1 SGHNT, CDR2 YENEEA. The CDR3 sequence is 14 residues long. CDR3 loop: CASRRAAGANVLTF. The DNA of the CDR3 is TGTGCCAGCAGACGAGCCGCTGGGGCCAACGTCCTGACTTTC.

This clonotype appeared a few times. The rearrangement joins TRBV20-1 to TRBJ1-1; TRBD1 matches at 8 bases. Germline V lookup: CDR1 DFQATT, CDR2 SNEGSKA (reference sequence). V lost 5 bases, J lost 1 base, and 6 bases stayed unmatched. CDR3 length: 14 residues. The CDR3 DNA is TGCAGTGCTTATACCGGGACAGGGAACACTGAAGCTTTCTTT. It translates to CSAYTGTGNTEAFF.

This clonotype was counted ten times or more. This chain connects TRBV11-2 to TRBJ2-7; 11 positions match TRBD2. Germline V gene data show CDR1 as SGHAT and CDR2 as FQNNGV. The CDR3 covers 15 residues. Trimming at V came to 6 bases and at J to 0 bases, leaving 4 bases not matched to a gene. The DNA for the CDR3 is TGTGCCAGCAGGACTAGCGGGGATAGCTCCTACGAGCAGTACTTC. This encodes CASRTSGDSSYEQYF. Supplemented by reference TRBV11-2 and TRBJ2-7, the full variable domain reads EAGVAQSPRYKIIEKRQSVAFWCNPISGHATLYWYQQILGQGPKLLIQFQNNGVVDDSQLPKDRFSAERLKGVDSTLKIQPAKLEDSAVYLCASRTSGDSSYEQYFGPGTRLTVT.

This chain links TRBV7-9 with TRBJ2-2; weak D call: TRBD2 (6 bases). Germline lookup yields CDR1 SEHNR and CDR2 FQNEAQ (reference sequence). V lost 5 bases and J 9 bases, leaving 19 bases between the germline ends. The CDR3 spans 15 residues. The CDR3 here is CASSHPPSAVWELFF. The CDR3, as DNA: TGTGCCAGCAGCCACCCCCCTAGCGCCGTATGGGAGCTGTTTTTT.

V and J are TRBV7-7 and TRBJ2-5, with TRBD2 matching over 7 bases. The germline gives CDR1 SSHAT, CDR2 FNYEAQ (reference sequence). The CDR3 has 13 amino acids. The junction had 9 bases not matched to a gene; V was cut back by 11 bases and J by 3 bases. CDR3 nucleotides: TGTGCCCCCCGGACTAGTAGAGAAGAGACCCAGTACTTC. It is translated as CAPRTSREETQYF.

The V gene is TRBV5-1, the J gene TRBJ2-2; D remains ambiguous. V lost 3 bases to trimming and J lost 0 bases, with 9 bases between them. Germline assignment: CDR1 SGHRS and CDR2 YFSETQ. The CDR3 consists of 15 residues. Here the CDR3 DNA reads TGCGCCAGCAGCTCGGACGGCTCGAACACCGGGGAGCTGTTTTTT. It codes for CASSSDGSNTGELFF. The whole variable domain, filled in from reference TRBV5-1 and TRBJ2-2, reads KAGVTQTPRYLIKTRGQQVTLSCSPISGHRSVSWYQQTPGQGLQFLFEYFSETQRNKGNFPGRFSGRQFSNSRSEMNVSTLELGDSALYLCASSSDGSNTGELFFGEGSRLTVL.

The gene calls are TRBV12-3 or TRBV12-4 and TRBJ1-5; 10 bases are a match to TRBD1. The V segment lost 6 bases and the J segment 9 bases; nucleotides outside the gene matches: 8. The length of the CDR3 is 14 residues. In DNA, the CDR3 is TGTGCCAGCAGCACGGGACAGGGGAACCCGCCCCAGCATTTT. Amino acid sequence: CASSTGQGNPPQHF.